The present TCR beta chain was sequenced within a study of shared clonotypes between healthy human individuals (dated by TCRdb to the early 2020s). Regarding the study in general: A few men and a couple of women, aged 18 to 49 years, made up the cohort. Between about 0.85 and 9.5 billion PBMCs per donor were obtained by leukapheresis. Blood TCR repertoires of several healthy adults were deeply sequenced to estimate repertoire size and the extent of clonotype sharing between individuals. For each donor, three plates each were used for CD4 naive and CD4 memory, two plates were used for CD8 naive, and one plate was used for CD8 memory. To increase sequencing depth and limit assay-specific biases, different laboratories used diverse techniques to prepare libraries and sequence TCR repertoires. The paper as a whole reports these results and caveats: Based on pairwise subsampling, the degree of clonotype sharing among donors was expected to be affected by sequencing depth. Estimated clonotype richness was generally larger for naive than for memory subsets. Compared with non-shared clonotypes, the clonotypes found in all four sorted-subset donors had higher generation probabilities. Across four donors, 5% to 6% of naive CD4, roughly 3.5% of naive CD8, roughly 2.2% of memory CD4, and under 0.45% of memory CD8 clonotypes were shared. Only blood was sampled, and tissue TCR repertoires likely differ from those in blood. Because the study included only a small number of donors, the genetic and exposure-history diversity represented was limited. Rarefaction of sorted-subset datasets indicated incomplete sequencing despite the large sequencing depth.

Using the deep immunoSEQ assay, TCR CDR3 regions were amplified from genomic DNA by multiplex PCR. Extracted genomic DNA from each cell subset was distributed evenly across all wells of several immunoSEQ 96-well plates, and each plate was treated as a replicate. Each replicate PCR for sorted subsets received 200 ng genomic DNA, equal to around 32,000 T cell genomes. Purified libraries were quantified with a Qubit 3.0 fluorometer, sized on a Bioanalyzer 2100, and re-quantified with the KAPA Library Quantification kit. Every immunoSEQ 96-well plate was sequenced on a separate single-read 150-cycle Illumina NextSeq 550 flow cell. As for how the authors treated the data: Because the immunoSEQ output held only junctional sequences and lacked quality scores, the filtering could not match the filtering applied to full-length reads. Sequences were annotated with PyIR, a Python wrapper for IgBLAST v1.9, using IMGT germline references to assign V/J genes and CDR3. Reads were removed for weak V/J assignments (E-value above 1e-6), missing CDR3, stop codons, out-of-frame junctions, or ambiguous translated residues. A V3J clonotype was defined by an identical inferred V gene, J gene, and CDR3 amino acid sequence. Percentage overlap between repertoires was calculated by dividing the number of shared unique clonotypes by the size of the smaller repertoire. Richness of each repertoire was evaluated using RTK rarefaction, the Chao1 estimator, and Recon v2.1 estimates of unobserved clonotypes. OLGA was used to compute generation probabilities for all TCRbeta clonotypes that the gDNA method yielded from a handful of donors. The clones in this table, taken by TCRdb from immuneACCESS, are in-frame only. Not every clone is retained; where verified, under half of the shortfall comes from an unresolved V gene, and the cause of the rest is unknown. From that table come the V and J calls and clone size; the DNA was used to work out D and trimming. Across this sample there are some 2.3 million clones, with approximately 95% seen only once. The ten largest clonotypes hold 0.39% of the sample.

The donors were healthy, HIV-negative adults who had no recently reported acute infections or vaccinations. Every donor was a Caucasian adult living in Nashville, Tennessee, USA. CD4+ T cells were enriched through magnetic negative selection, after which naive cells were positively selected on CD45RA and the remaining negative fraction served as the memory subset. Blood was collected by leukapheresis, and PBMCs were isolated by Ficoll-Histopaque density gradient centrifugation and then cryopreserved in liquid nitrogen vapor phase. Analytical flow cytometry was used to check the purity and quantity of every magnetically sorted T cell population. From each sorted fraction, genomic DNA was isolated and quantified by UV absorbance on a Nanodrop 2000c. Concerning this clone: This clone's antigen is unknown. No base-level quality is on record; no much larger clone is a single base apart.

Inclusive of the bounding cysteine and phenylalanine, the CDR3 is 16 residues long. Solely the CDR3 DNA is kept, with 48 bases framed from the first base. The junction shows trimming of 8 bases on V and 1 base on J, plus 18 bases between the germline ends. CDR1 and CDR2 (LNHNV, YYDKDF) derive from the germline V gene (reference sequence). The chain employs TRBV15 and TRBJ2-1, and possibly TRBD2, on 6 matching bases. This TCR was recovered from a young man in good health. Some clones in this sample may be carry-over from other donors' samples. Source material: naive CD4+ T cells from PBMCs. Read against the paper, the sample's cell subset or site label means: CD45RA+ positively selected. For the CDR3, the sequence is CATAEEGPWSYNEQFF. The sequenced DNA is TGTGCCACCGCGGAGGAGGGGCCCTGGTCCTACAATGAGCAGTTCTTC.